The T cell receptor (beta chain) under discussion was sequenced for a study of blood T cell repertoires in COVID-19. The assay was immunoSEQ multiplex PCR, and TCRdb's table has in-frame clones only and misses some. The sample records approximately 50,000 clones, 82% being singletons. This receptor was obtained from a man at least 80 years old with COVID-19, enrolled during active disease. What was sequenced was peripheral blood.

CDR3 residues: CAISIRGAGGEQYF. The CDR3, as DNA: TGTGCCATCAGCATCCGGGGGGCGGGGGGCGAGCAGTACTTC. The chain combines TRBV10-3 with TRBJ2-7, with 8 bases lining up with TRBD2. CDR1 and CDR2 (germline): ENHRY, SYGVKD. The CDR3 has 14 residues. The ends lost 6 bases at V and 6 bases at J; junction bases unmatched: 10.